Described below is a single T cell receptor (beta chain) sequence and its context. Its antigen is not known. The data were taken from a study of PD-1 blockade in classical Hodgkin lymphoma. Study-level findings and limits: Reported baseline diversity: healthy donors highest, relapsed/refractory patients lowest. It was among complete responders that baseline diversity resembled that of newly diagnosed patients.

The data were produced by immunoSEQ multiplex PCR, yet TCRdb's version contains in-frame clones alone and is incomplete. The repertoire holds under 65,000 clones, with 85% to 90% as singletons. Trimming removed 3 bases from V and 8 bases from J, with 7 bases in between. Germline CDR1 is SQVTM and CDR2 is ANQGSEA. The length of the CDR3 is 10 residues. Relapses following autologous stem cell transplantation were seen in all patients, with brentuximab vedotin exposure varying. This clonotype was sampled from a human donor with classical Hodgkin lymphoma. The material sequenced was peripheral blood mononuclear cells (PBMCs), taken at baseline. The chain couples TRBV29-1 to TRBJ1-2; D uncertain. CDR3 sequence: CSVDMGGYTF. DNA for the CDR3: TGCAGCGTTGATATGGGAGGCTACACCTTC. Full variable domain (rest looked up from reference TRBV29-1 and TRBJ1-2): SAVISQKPSRDICQRGTSLTIQCQVDSQVTMMFWYRQQPGQSLTLIATANQGSEATYESGFVIDKFPISRPNLTFSTLTVSNMSPEDSSIYLCSVDMGGYTFGSGTRLTVV.